This T cell receptor beta chain emerged from a study of OX40 agonist ivuxolimab in advanced cancers. Whole-study context: Patients assigned to dose escalation were diagnosed with hepatocellular carcinoma, melanoma, renal cell or head and neck cancer.

Study-wide points: Expanded clones belonging to CD8+ T cells outnumbered, on average, those of CD4+. Partial responders receiving 0.1-3.0 mg/kg showed among the lowest clonal expansion.

The CDR3 is 15 amino acids. Germline CDR1 MNHEY, CDR2 SMNVEV (reference sequence). V trimming: 7 bases; J trimming: 1 base; junction bases outside the gene matches: 10. Assay used: immunoSEQ multiplex PCR; TCRdb lists only in-frame clones, some missing. The data contain around 50,000 clones, 75% to 90% of them singletons. About this clone itself: Antigen unknown.

The sample consisted of CD4+ or CD8+ T cells sorted from blood, taken in a trial of the OX40 agonist ivuxolimab. The chain recombines TRBV27 with TRBJ2-7; TRBD2 aligns across 7 bases. The sequence derives from an adult with an advanced solid tumor such as melanoma, head and neck, liver or kidney cancer. CDR3 in amino acids: CASIPMGGGSYEQYF. CDR3 in DNA: TGTGCCAGCATTCCTATGGGCGGGGGATCCTACGAGCAGTACTTC.